This T cell receptor beta chain was identified during a study of early T cells in non-severe SARS-CoV-2 infection (dated by TCRdb to the early 2020s). Notes on the research overall: Bulk RNA from unsorted whole blood was used for TCR sequencing, so alpha and beta chains could not be paired.

The library was produced with 5' RACE. Sequenced on a NextSeq 500. In the TCR library protocol, unique molecular identifiers were attached to individual cDNA molecules to correct for PCR bias and sequencing error. Sequencing covered both TCR alpha and beta chains, and within each sample the abundances of alpha and beta sequences were tightly co-correlated. For the original study's pipeline: Decombinator V4 was used to annotate the V gene, J gene and CDR3 of the TCR sequences. TCRs were defined as expanded if a significant change between any two time points was detected under a Poisson model with p below 0.0001. TCR abundances were normalised to the total number of TCRs sequenced in each sample and reported as counts per million. VDJdb, accessed on 1 November 2021, was searched for TCRs annotated for CMV, EBV and SARS-CoV-2, and TCRs annotated for more than one antigen were excluded. TCRdb's own reprocessing of the public reads used fastp at Q25 and MiXCR and kept productive beta chains. CDR3 protein duplicates are merged, each entry listing the most common genes and DNA. TCRdb's processing, not the study's, gives the V and J calls here. Here the sample has around 84,000 distinct CDR3 sequences; approximately 15% occur a single time. The ten top clones hold about 7.5% of the sample.

This clonotype was observed a handful of times. Which antigen it targets is not known. Per-base qualities were not stored, and no clone one base away is much larger. Beyond this particular receptor, the publication reports: VDJdb matching was skewed toward anti-spike CD8 responses, so virus-specific expansions were likely underestimated and private and CD4 specificities were missed.

A case-control design nested within a healthcare worker cohort in London, UK, was used, with weekly nasopharyngeal swab PCR tests and blood sampling performed. Healthcare workers were enrolled in the week of the UK lockdown, from 23 to 31 March 2020, and were followed every week for up to roughly 16 weeks. The sequence came from an adult who was a healthcare worker with PCR-confirmed SARS-CoV-2 infection or an uninfected control (not recorded which). Material for sequencing was whole blood.

The sequenced DNA is TGTGCCAGCAGCGGCAGGGACCACAATGAGCAGTTCTTC. Its amino acids are CASSGRDHNEQFF. The rearrangement combines TRBV9 with TRBJ2-1; the D gene is perhaps TRBD1 or TRBD2, as each covers 5 bases. The CDR3 runs 13 residues from the cysteine to the phenylalanine. Just CDR3 DNA is preserved here, 39 bases in frame from base 1. According to the germline V gene, CDR1 reads SGDLS and CDR2 reads YYNGEE. The trim is 3 bases for V and 5 bases for J, with a gap of 9 bases between the germline ends.